These 32 T cell receptor beta chains were sequenced from one sample in a study of shared T cell receptors in the human thymus. Repertoires were generated with immunoSEQ multiplex PCR, while TCRdb's copy carries only in-frame clones and drops some. The sample carries approximately 490,000 clones, 78% recorded once. This sample also belongs to another study, concerning human thymus T cells.

Material: thymocytes. The receptors were sampled from a boy under two years old with a congenital heart defect.

This clone is a singleton in its sample. The rearrangement joins TRBV25-1 to TRBJ2-1; 8 bases fit TRBD2. This CDR3 contains 15 residues. Germline V gives CDR1 MGHDK, CDR2 SYGVNS. V dropped 3 bases and J dropped 5; count of bases not matched to a gene: 6. The CDR3 DNA is TGTGCCAGCAGTGAGACCGAGCGGGAGCACAATGAGCAGTTCTTC. Encoded protein: CASSETEREHNEQFF.

The CDR3 nucleotides read TGTGCCAGCTCACCAATTCTAGCGGGAGTATGGGAGCAGTACTTC. This gives the protein CASSPILAGVWEQYF. V usage is TRBV18 and J usage is TRBJ2-7; 10 bases are a match to TRBD2. Germline V gene lookup returns CDR1 KGHSH and CDR2 LQKENI. The CDR3 covers 15 residues. V shed 2 bases, J shed 7 bases, and the junction held 8 bases outside the gene matches.

CDR3 DNA: TGCACCAGCAGCCAAGGCGGGCTAGTAGTATCCTACGAGCAGTACTTC. It yields the protein CTSSQGGLVVSYEQYF. The chain carries TRBV1 and TRBJ2-7; the tabulated D call, TRBD2, remains unverified against the DNA. TRBV1 is shown as a pseudogene. The CDR3 is made up of 16 amino acids.

This chain joins TRBV11-2 and TRBJ2-3; TRBD2 aligns across 9 bases. Germline loops: CDR1 SGHAT, CDR2 FQNNGV. V dropped 1 base and J dropped 5; count of bases not matched to a gene: 13. The CDR3 sequence is 18 residues long. CDR3: CASSLVGWGLAQGDTQYF. The CDR3 nucleotides read TGTGCCAGCAGCTTAGTCGGCTGGGGACTAGCCCAGGGAGATACGCAGTATTTT.

This chain links TRBV10-3 with TRBJ1-2; D is perhaps TRBD1 (5 bases). In germline, CDR1 is ENHRY, CDR2 SYGVKD. CDR3 length: 11 residues. Trimming took 7 bases from V and 8 from J, leaving 11 bases between them. This CDR3 is CAIMGGDGYTF. CDR3 nucleotide sequence: TGTGCCATCATGGGGGGTGACGGCTACACCTTC.

This clone was seen a single time. The rearrangement uses TRBV5-1 and TRBJ1-2; 7 bases agree with TRBD1. From germline, CDR1 is SGHRS and CDR2 YFSETQ. The CDR3 sequence is 14 residues long. With V trimmed by 5 bases and J by 8 bases, 12 bases remained unmatched. Here the CDR3 DNA reads TGCGCCAGCAGGAAACTGGACAGGTTAAGGGGCTACACCTTC. It translates to CASRKLDRLRGYTF.

The chain joins TRBV4-3 to TRBJ2-7; D perhaps matches TRBD2 (6 bases). Germline V gene data show CDR1 as LGHNA and CDR2 as YSLEER. The CDR3 is made up of 17 amino acids. V was trimmed by 1 base and J by 0 bases, leaving 16 bases between them. In nucleotides, the CDR3 is TGCGCCAGCAGCCAAGGCCTTGGAGCTAGCGACTCCTACGAGCAGTACTTC. This gives the protein CASSQGLGASDSYEQYF.

The chain has TRBV28 and TRBJ2-7, with 8 bases that match TRBD1. Germline lookup yields CDR1 MDHEN and CDR2 SYDVKM. The CDR3 contains 16 residues. V lost 4 bases, J lost 0 bases, and 8 bases stayed unmatched. Here the CDR3 reads CASSWAGGFSSYEQYF. For the CDR3, the DNA is TGTGCCAGCAGTTGGGCAGGGGGCTTTAGCTCCTACGAGCAGTACTTC.

V and J are TRBV4-1 and TRBJ1-4; 7 nucleotides agree with TRBD1. Germline V CDR1 and CDR2: MGHRA, YSYEKL. The CDR3 consists of 17 residues. V was clipped by 4 bases and J by 0 bases; unmatched bases: 8. The DNA of the CDR3 is TGCGCCAGCAGCCCCTCAGGGGGGACTGCAACTAATGAAAAACTGTTTTTT. Amino acid sequence: CASSPSGGTATNEKLFF.

CDR3 DNA: TGCGCCAGCAGCCGAGGACACCACGGGCCCCAGCATTTT. Translated: CASSRGHHGPQHF. J is TRBJ1-5 and V is TRBV4-3, with D perhaps TRBD1 (5 bases). This CDR3 has 13 amino acids. V gave up 4 bases and J gave up 9 bases, with 13 bases separating them. Looked up from germline, CDR1 is LGHNA and CDR2 is YSLEER.

This chain joins TRBV27 and TRBJ2-7; 8 bases are a match to TRBD1. V shed 6 bases and J 2 bases; nucleotides not matched to a gene: 3. The CDR3 runs to 13 residues. Per the germline V gene, CDR1 is MNHEY and CDR2 is SMNVEV (reference sequence). CDR3 sequence reads: CASRRDRTYEQYF. The CDR3 DNA sequence: TGTGCCAGCAGGAGGGACAGGACCTACGAGCAGTACTTC.

V usage is TRBV4-1 and J usage is TRBJ2-3, with 8 bases matching TRBD2. The V gene end was trimmed by 0 bases and the J gene end by 1 base; junction bases not matched to a gene: 9. From germline, CDR1 is MGHRA and CDR2 YSYEKL. This CDR3 contains 18 residues. CDR3 DNA: TGCGCCAGCAGCCAAGAGATAACTAGCGGACCTCGCACAGATACGCAGTATTTT. Protein sequence: CASSQEITSGPRTDTQYF.

CDR3 in amino acids: CSGNQRAYNEQFF. CDR3 nucleotides: TGCAGCGGCAACCAGAGGGCCTACAATGAGCAGTTCTTC. The V call is TRBV29-1, the J call TRBJ2-1, with a tentative D call TRBD2 (5 bases). Germline V gene lookup returns CDR1 SQVTM and CDR2 ANQGSEA. The CDR3 loop spans 13 amino acids. Trimming cost V 7 bases and J 2 bases, with 12 bases left between them.

The chain joins TRBV12-5 to TRBJ2-1; TRBD1 aligns across 9 bases. Germline assignment: CDR1 LGHNT and CDR2 FRNRAP. V dropped 0 bases and J dropped 6; count of bases not matched to a gene: 15. The CDR3 covers 19 residues. Written as DNA, the CDR3 is TGTGCTAGTGGTTTGGTCCAACCCTACCCGGGACAGGGAGGCAATGAGCAGTTCTTC. Its translation: CASGLVQPYPGQGGNEQFF.

The J gene is TRBJ2-3, the V gene TRBV19, with TRBD1 identical over 11 bases. The CDR3 is 18 amino acids. Germline CDR1 LNHDA, CDR2 SQIVND (reference sequence). V trimming: 2 bases; J trimming: 3 bases; junction bases outside the gene matches: 10. The CDR3 DNA follows: TGTGCCAGTAGTATAACCCCCTTTCGGGACAGGGGGACAGATACGCAGTATTTT. Translated, it gives CASSITPFRDRGTDTQYF.

The chain employs TRBV6-5 and TRBJ2-7; 8 nucleotides agree with TRBD2. The germline gives CDR1 MNHEY, CDR2 SVGAGI. V shed 4 bases and J 5 bases; nucleotides not matched to a gene: 7. The CDR3 loop spans 14 amino acids. The CDR3, as DNA: TGTGCCAGCAGTTGCCAGCGGGAGATGGACGAGCAGTACTTC. Protein sequence: CASSCQREMDEQYF.

The CDR3 DNA reads TGTGCCAGCTTCAAACAGGGGGATAGGTACAATGAGCAGTTCTTC. Amino acids: CASFKQGDRYNEQFF. The chain employs TRBV28 and TRBJ2-1; 8 bases match TRBD1. Trimming at V came to 8 bases and at J to 4 bases, leaving 10 bases not matched to a gene. CDR1 is MDHEN and CDR2 is SYDVKM in the germline V gene. The CDR3 runs 15 residues.

The V call is TRBV4-2, the J call TRBJ2-7; 8 bases fit TRBD2. The CDR3 is 15 amino acids. CDR1 and CDR2 from the germline V gene are LGHNA and YNFKEQ. With V trimmed by 4 bases and J by 0 bases, 5 bases remained unmatched. CDR3: CASSPDSGTSYEQYF. The CDR3 bases are TGTGCCAGCAGCCCGGATAGCGGGACCTCCTACGAGCAGTACTTC.

The chain carries TRBV5-1 and TRBJ1-3; maybe TRBD1 (6 bases). V lost 0 bases, J lost 8 bases, and 15 bases lay in between. CDR1 is SGHRS, CDR2 YFSETQ, per germline. There are 15 residues in the CDR3. Here the CDR3 reads CASSLEGVSADTIYF. CDR3 DNA: TGCGCCAGCAGCTTGGAGGGGGTATCGGCGGACACCATATATTTT.

The chain has TRBV7-2 and TRBJ2-1, with a possible D match to TRBD2 (6 bases). The CDR3 spans 15 residues. With 6 bases removed from V and 0 bases from J, the gap between germline ends came to 12 bases. Germline V gene data show CDR1 as SGHTA and CDR2 as FQGNSA. CDR3 region: CASRPGLPSYNEQFF. CDR3 in DNA: TGTGCCAGCAGGCCCGGACTACCCTCCTACAATGAGCAGTTCTTC.

This clone was counted once. This chain links TRBV19 with TRBJ2-3; a weak D match, TRBD1 (5 bases). The CDR3 is 15 residues long. Germline CDR1 LNHDA, CDR2 SQIVND (reference sequence). V was pared by 1 base and J by 0 bases, with 8 bases between. The CDR3 region is CASSIGQTSTDTQYF. The CDR3 coding sequence is TGTGCCAGTAGTATAGGACAGACTAGCACAGATACGCAGTATTTT.

The V gene is TRBV30, the J gene TRBJ2-1, with D possibly being TRBD2 (5 bases). Germline CDR1 reads GTSNPN; CDR2 reads SVGIG (reference sequence). V gave up 2 bases and J gave up 4 bases, with 18 bases separating them. The CDR3 consists of 16 residues. CDR3 loop: CAWSPRTHPTYNEQFF. For the CDR3, the DNA is TGTGCCTGGAGTCCCCGGACTCACCCTACTTACAATGAGCAGTTCTTC. Looking up the rest from reference TRBV30 and TRBJ2-1 gives the full variable domain: SQTIHQWPATLVQPVGSPLSLECTVEGTSNPNLYWYRQAAGRGLQLLFYSVGIGQISSEVPQNLSASRPQDRQFILSSKKLLLSDSGFYLCAWSPRTHPTYNEQFFGPGTRLTVL.

This CDR3 is CASSVGQKKAYEQYF. In DNA form, the CDR3 reads TGTGCCAGCAGTGTGGGACAGAAAAAAGCCTACGAGCAGTACTTC. This chain links TRBV28 with TRBJ2-7; 7 bases line up with TRBD1. The J segment lost 2 bases and the V segment lost 5 bases, leaving 9 bases of the junction unmatched. CDR1 is MDHEN, CDR2 SYDVKM, per germline. This CDR3 spans 15 amino acids.

This chain links TRBV10-3 with TRBJ2-1, with 7 bases aligning to TRBD2. Per germline, CDR1 ENHRY and CDR2 SYGVKD. This CDR3 is built from 17 residues. V shed 2 bases and J 3 bases; nucleotides not matched to a gene: 10. As DNA, the CDR3 is TGTGCCATCAGTGAGGGTCCTTACCGCGGGAGCTACAATGAGCAGTTCTTC. It is translated as CAISEGPYRGSYNEQFF.

This chain joins TRBV7-2 and TRBJ2-3, with TRBD1 identical over 9 bases. This CDR3 has 18 amino acids. Germline values: CDR1 SGHTA, CDR2 FQGNSA. Trimming at V came to 5 bases and at J to 3 bases, leaving 15 bases not matched to a gene. The CDR3 here is CASSVDRGGDTGTDTQYF. The CDR3 DNA reads TGTGCCAGCAGCGTGGACAGGGGTGGGGACACAGGGACAGATACGCAGTATTTT.

J is TRBJ1-2 and V is TRBV4-2, with 9 bases fitting TRBD1. The V segment lost 4 bases and the J segment 5 bases; nucleotides outside the gene matches: 8. Per the germline V gene, CDR1 is LGHNA and CDR2 is YNFKEQ. The length of the CDR3 is 15 residues. CDR3 sequence reads: CASSPPGQGRYGYTF. CDR3 coding DNA: TGTGCCAGCAGCCCCCCGGGACAGGGTCGTTATGGCTACACCTTC.

This clone came up a few times. The chain employs TRBV10-3 and TRBJ1-2; TRBD1 might be the D (6 bases). This CDR3 is 14 amino acids long. V lost 5 bases, J lost 3 bases, and 13 bases lay in between. Germline loops: CDR1 ENHRY, CDR2 SYGVKD. CDR3 nucleotides: TGTGCCATCAGTAAGGGGACAATTGACTATGGCTACACCTTC. Residues: CAISKGTIDYGYTF.

V is TRBV11-2 and J is TRBJ1-5; D not certain. The V and J ends lost 3 bases and 4 bases respectively, with 7 bases between them. Germline V gene lookup returns CDR1 SGHAT and CDR2 FQNNGV. The CDR3 extends over 13 amino acids. The CDR3 DNA follows: TGTGCCAGCAGCTTCCGAGGGAATCAGCCCCAGCATTTT. It yields the protein CASSFRGNQPQHF.

This clone has more than one count but fewer than ten. The V and J genes are TRBV6-6 and TRBJ1-1, with 7 bases aligning to TRBD1. Unmatched junction bases numbered 11, after V lost 2 bases and J lost 8 bases. The CDR3 is 15 residues long. The V gene's germline CDR1 is MNHNY and CDR2 SVGAGI (reference sequence). The CDR3 spells CASSYPPYTGVEAFF. The CDR3 nucleotides are TGTGCCAGCAGTTACCCCCCCTACACAGGGGTAGAAGCTTTCTTT.

Remarks on this clone: Other DNA sequences within the sample encode an identical CDR3. The chain has TRBV5-1 and TRBJ2-5; no definite D call. From germline, CDR1 is SGHRS and CDR2 YFSETQ. The CDR3 is made up of 13 amino acids. V was shortened by 0 bases and J by 3 bases, with 6 bases between the two germline ends. As DNA, the CDR3 is TGCGCCAGCAGCTTGGCTAGAGAAGAGACCCAGTACTTC. Translation: CASSLAREETQYF.

The chain links TRBV30 to TRBJ1-1; a possible D gene is TRBD1 (5 bases). The CDR3 extends over 14 amino acids. The V gene lost 1 base and the J gene lost 3 bases, with 12 bases spanning the gap. Germline-derived CDR1 and CDR2 are GTSNPN and SVGIG (reference sequence). The CDR3 nucleotides read TGTGCCTGGAGTGGAGGATGGGGGGACACTGAAGCTTTCTTT. It translates to CAWSGGWGDTEAFF.

V gene TRBV7-2 combines with J gene TRBJ2-7; D perhaps matches TRBD1 (6 bases). Germline loops: CDR1 SGHTA, CDR2 FQGNSA. V lost 5 bases and J 2 bases, leaving 10 bases between the germline ends. The CDR3 runs to 13 residues. For the CDR3, the DNA is TGTGCCAGCAGCCCCGGGACACCCTACGAGCAGTACTTC. It is translated as CASSPGTPYEQYF.